This record concerns one T cell receptor (beta chain) sequence. PCR employed 60 Vbeta and 13 Jbeta primers. Clones were sequenced by immunoSEQ multiplex PCR, and TCRdb holds only the in-frame ones, with some missing. The table has 150,000 to 200,000 clones, approximately 80% seen once. The sample comes from a study of cytomegalovirus exposure and HLA in healthy donors. Trimming took off 6 bases at V and 0 bases at J, with 15 bases between the two ends. The CDR3 has 16 residues. Looked up from germline, CDR1 is MNHEY and CDR2 is SMNVEV (reference sequence). This clonotype was obtained from a man aged 18-30 years in good health and CMV-seropositive. Sequenced material: PBMCs. This rearrangement joins TRBV27 to TRBJ1-3, with a weak D call TRBD1 (5 bases). CDR3 region: CASSLTGVHSGNTIYF. Written as DNA, the CDR3 is TGTGCCAGCAGCCTAACGGGGGTCCACTCTGGAAACACCATATATTTT.